This T cell receptor (beta chain) is drawn from a study of blood T cell repertoires in COVID-19. Across the study: Sources were T cells, B-cell-depleted T cells, or PBMCs; the material itself was cDNA or gDNA.

Seattle researchers signed up patients amid active infection and tracked them longitudinally. Germline V gene lookup returns CDR1 MNHEY and CDR2 SVGAGI. This CDR3 contains 15 residues. The ends were cut back, 0 bases at V and 5 bases at J, with 13 bases in the middle. In the original analysis: Counts of nucleated cells, estimated from reference gene primer amplification, were obtained. Data came from immunoSEQ multiplex PCR; TCRdb stores just in-frame clones and leaves some out. V, J and clone size are taken as reported in that table, and D and trimming were inferred from the DNA itself. The table records 300,000 to 400,000 clones, approximately 86% of them present only once.

The sequence came from an older woman with COVID-19, enrolled during active disease. V and J are TRBV6-5 and TRBJ1-2, with D uncertain. The sequencing sample was made of peripheral blood. The CDR3 region is CASSYSADSTYGYTF. The CDR3 coding sequence is TGTGCCAGCAGTTACTCGGCGGACTCTACTTATGGCTACACCTTC.